These T cell receptor beta chains were read from a single sample in a study of patients and donors after allogeneic stem cell transplantation. TCRdb reprocessed the RT-PCR reads via MiXCR and lists one record per CDR3 protein. The profile shows hundreds of thousands of distinct CDR3 sequences, roughly 17% of them singletons. Sequenced sample: blood, either unsorted or a sorted T cell fraction (not recorded which). These receptors all stem from a human donor who was either an allogeneic HSCT recipient or a stem cell or donor lymphocyte infusion donor (not recorded which). It is not recorded whose cells these are; they may come from a transplant donor. Each CDR3 is given with its conserved first and last residue. The order of the fields is clone size, J gene, V gene, D gene, CDR3 DNA, CDR3 protein. The D gene is left open where the match is weak. Rows may omit the clone size; those that give it use once, few, many or a size class.

abundance: few; j_gene: TRBJ1-6; v_gene: TRBV6-5; d_gene: TRBD1; CDR3nt: TGTGCCAGCAGTTACTCGCAGGGGGCATCCTCACCCCTCCACTTT; CDR3aa: CASSYSQGASSPLHF
abundance: -; j_gene: TRBJ2-1; v_gene: TRBV9; d_gene: TRBD2; CDR3nt: TGTGCCAGCAGCGTGACTAGCGGGAGGGCCGGTCCGAATGAGCAGTTCTTC; CDR3aa: CASSVTSGRAGPNEQFF
abundance: -; j_gene: TRBJ1-5; v_gene: TRBV7-2; d_gene: -; CDR3nt: TGTGCCAGCAGCTTCCAGGGCGCTAGCAATCAGCCCCAGCATTTT; CDR3aa: CASSFQGASNQPQHF
abundance: -; j_gene: TRBJ2-2; v_gene: TRBV4-3; d_gene: -; CDR3nt: TGCGCCAGCAGCCAAGATGAGATGCAGGGGATAAACACCGGGGAGCTGTTTTTT; CDR3aa: CASSQDEMQGINTGELFF
abundance: many; j_gene: TRBJ2-1; v_gene: TRBV25-1; d_gene: -; CDR3nt: TGTGCCAGCAGTTTGATAGGGTCCTACAATGAGCAGTTCTTC; CDR3aa: CASSLIGSYNEQFF
abundance: many; j_gene: TRBJ2-7; v_gene: TRBV12-3/TRBV12-4; d_gene: -; CDR3nt: TGTGCCAGCAGCCGCAGCTCCTACGAGCAGTACTTC; CDR3aa: CASSRSSYEQYF
abundance: many; j_gene: TRBJ1-1; v_gene: TRBV4-1; d_gene: -; CDR3nt: TGCGCCAGCAGCCAACCAGGGAGGCGAACTGAAGCTTTCTTT; CDR3aa: CASSQPGRRTEAFF
abundance: few; j_gene: TRBJ2-1; v_gene: TRBV6-5; d_gene: -; CDR3nt: TGTGCCAGCAGTTACTCGACGGGGGGCTGGGACAATGAGCAGTTCTTC; CDR3aa: CASSYSTGGWDNEQFF
abundance: -; j_gene: TRBJ2-7; v_gene: TRBV6-1; d_gene: TRBD2; CDR3nt: TGTGCCAGCAGGCCAACTAGCGGGAGGACGGGGGCCTACGAGCAGTACTTC; CDR3aa: CASRPTSGRTGAYEQYF
abundance: -; j_gene: TRBJ1-2; v_gene: TRBV7-2; d_gene: TRBD1; CDR3nt: TGTGCCAGCAGCCGGACAGGGACCAACTATGGCTACACCTTC; CDR3aa: CASSRTGTNYGYTF
abundance: few; j_gene: TRBJ2-3; v_gene: TRBV4-3; d_gene: TRBD1; CDR3nt: TGCGCCAGCAGCCAAGGGACAGGGGGCTCAGATACGCAGTATTTT; CDR3aa: CASSQGTGGSDTQYF
abundance: -; j_gene: TRBJ2-5; v_gene: TRBV4-1; d_gene: TRBD2; CDR3nt: TGCGCCAGCAGCGTCCTAGCGGGGGGGTTAGAGACCCAGTACTTC; CDR3aa: CASSVLAGGLETQYF
abundance: many; j_gene: TRBJ2-1; v_gene: TRBV7-7; d_gene: -; CDR3nt: TGTGCTAGCAGCTTAACCCGCAAACAGGGTCGGAGCAATGAGCAGTTCTTC; CDR3aa: CASSLTRKQGRSNEQFF
abundance: few; j_gene: TRBJ2-7; v_gene: TRBV3-1; d_gene: -; CDR3nt: TGTGCCAGCAGCCTAGTGCGGGACGAGCAGTACTTC; CDR3aa: CASSLVRDEQYF
abundance: few; j_gene: TRBJ2-1; v_gene: TRBV5-1; d_gene: TRBD2; CDR3nt: TGCGCCAGCAGCCCCCTGGGCACTAGCGGGGGGGCGGTGTATGAGCAGTTCTTC; CDR3aa: CASSPLGTSGGAVYEQFF
abundance: -; j_gene: TRBJ2-1; v_gene: TRBV24-1; d_gene: -; CDR3nt: TGTGCCACCAGTGAACGGGGGTGGGCCTACAATGAGCAGTTCTTC; CDR3aa: CATSERGWAYNEQFF
abundance: -; j_gene: TRBJ2-5; v_gene: TRBV28; d_gene: -; CDR3nt: TGTGCCAGCACCGTGAATCCCATGGGCTCAGAGACCCAGTACTTC; CDR3aa: CASTVNPMGSETQYF
abundance: -; j_gene: TRBJ2-3; v_gene: TRBV29-1; d_gene: TRBD2; CDR3nt: TGCAGCGTCGCTTCAGGACTAGCGGGGGGAACAGATACGCAGTATTTT; CDR3aa: CSVASGLAGGTDTQYF
abundance: few; j_gene: TRBJ1-5; v_gene: TRBV12-3/TRBV12-4; d_gene: -; CDR3nt: TGTGCCAGCAGTCCCCACAGCGGGAGGGCGAATCAGCCCCAGCATTTT; CDR3aa: CASSPHSGRANQPQHF
abundance: many; j_gene: TRBJ2-1; v_gene: TRBV13; d_gene: -; CDR3nt: TGTGCCAGCAGCTCCCGAGGCGGCCCTGAGCAGTTCTTC; CDR3aa: CASSSRGGPEQFF
abundance: -; j_gene: TRBJ1-5; v_gene: TRBV5-1; d_gene: -; CDR3nt: TGCGCCAGCAGCTTGGAGGGGATCGATCAGCCCCAGCATTTT; CDR3aa: CASSLEGIDQPQHF
abundance: -; j_gene: TRBJ2-1; v_gene: TRBV7-2; d_gene: -; CDR3nt: TGTGCCAGCAGCTACAGACGCGATGAGCAGTTCTTC; CDR3aa: CASSYRRDEQFF
abundance: -; j_gene: TRBJ1-2; v_gene: TRBV4-1; d_gene: -; CDR3nt: TGCGCCAGCAGCCAAGTTCACTTGGATGGCTACACCTTC; CDR3aa: CASSQVHLDGYTF
abundance: -; j_gene: TRBJ2-5; v_gene: TRBV30; d_gene: -; CDR3nt: TGTGCCTGGGGCGGGGTGGAGACCCAGTACTTC; CDR3aa: CAWGGVETQYF
abundance: few; j_gene: TRBJ1-2; v_gene: TRBV7-9; d_gene: -; CDR3nt: TGTGCCAGCAGCTTAGCCCGGTCTCTAAGGGGCTACACCTTC; CDR3aa: CASSLARSLRGYTF
abundance: -; j_gene: TRBJ1-1; v_gene: TRBV12-3/TRBV12-4; d_gene: -; CDR3nt: TGTGCCAGCAGTCCACCCCGTACTGAAGCTTTCTTT; CDR3aa: CASSPPRTEAFF
abundance: many; j_gene: TRBJ2-7; v_gene: TRBV12-3/TRBV12-4; d_gene: TRBD1; CDR3nt: TGTGCCAGCAGTTTAGGTGACAGGGGATTCTACGAGCAGTACTTC; CDR3aa: CASSLGDRGFYEQYF
abundance: few; j_gene: TRBJ1-5; v_gene: TRBV4-2; d_gene: -; CDR3nt: TGTGCCAGCAGCCAAACCCGGGCCCACCCGGGAAGCAATCAGCCCCAGCATTTT; CDR3aa: CASSQTRAHPGSNQPQHF
abundance: -; j_gene: TRBJ2-5; v_gene: TRBV7-9; d_gene: -; CDR3nt: TGTGCCAGCAGCTTGGAACAGGGTTTGGAGACCCAGTACTTC; CDR3aa: CASSLEQGLETQYF
abundance: few; j_gene: TRBJ2-7; v_gene: TRBV6-1; d_gene: -; CDR3nt: TGTGCCAGCCGTCCTGCGGCTAGCAAACCCTACGAGCAGTACTTC; CDR3aa: CASRPAASKPYEQYF
abundance: many; j_gene: TRBJ2-3; v_gene: TRBV2; d_gene: TRBD1; CDR3nt: TGTGCCAGCAGTGAAACGTGGACAGGGACAGATACGCAGTATTTT; CDR3aa: CASSETWTGTDTQYF
abundance: few; j_gene: TRBJ1-2; v_gene: TRBV5-1; d_gene: TRBD1; CDR3nt: TGCGCCAGCAGCTTGCCAGACAGGGTCAAAGGCTACACCTTC; CDR3aa: CASSLPDRVKGYTF
abundance: -; j_gene: TRBJ1-4; v_gene: TRBV5-1; d_gene: -; CDR3nt: TGCGCCAGCAGCTTGGGACAGTTTGGTGAAAAACTGTTTTTT; CDR3aa: CASSLGQFGEKLFF
abundance: -; j_gene: TRBJ2-5; v_gene: TRBV29-1; d_gene: -; CDR3nt: TGCAGCGTTGAGAGGGGGTCCCAAGAGACCCAGTACTTC; CDR3aa: CSVERGSQETQYF
abundance: few; j_gene: TRBJ2-7; v_gene: TRBV28; d_gene: -; CDR3nt: TGTGCCAGCAGTTCGTTGACAGGTACCTACGAGCAGTACTTC; CDR3aa: CASSSLTGTYEQYF
abundance: -; j_gene: TRBJ2-1; v_gene: TRBV7-6; d_gene: -; CDR3nt: TGTGCCAGCAGCTTTTTCCCCACAATTCCCAATGAGCAGTTCTTC; CDR3aa: CASSFFPTIPNEQFF
abundance: once; j_gene: TRBJ1-2; v_gene: TRBV18; d_gene: -; CDR3nt: TGTGCCAGCTCACCAGACAGCGAGTATGGCTACACCTTC; CDR3aa: CASSPDSEYGYTF
abundance: many; j_gene: TRBJ2-3; v_gene: TRBV24-1; d_gene: TRBD2; CDR3nt: TGTGCCACCAGTGACCCTAGCGGGAGAAAGCCAGATACGCAGTATTTT; CDR3aa: CATSDPSGRKPDTQYF
abundance: -; j_gene: TRBJ2-7; v_gene: TRBV20-1; d_gene: TRBD2; CDR3nt: TGCAGTGCTCTAGCGGGGACACCTTACGAGCAGTACTTC; CDR3aa: CSALAGTPYEQYF
abundance: -; j_gene: TRBJ2-7; v_gene: TRBV20-1; d_gene: TRBD1; CDR3nt: TGCAGTGCCAGTCGGACAGGGCGAATGGCCGAGCAGTACTTC; CDR3aa: CSASRTGRMAEQYF
abundance: many; j_gene: TRBJ2-2; v_gene: TRBV10-3; d_gene: -; CDR3nt: TGTGCCATCAGTGTATGGGGCGACGGCACCGGGGAGCTGTTTTTT; CDR3aa: CAISVWGDGTGELFF
abundance: -; j_gene: TRBJ1-2; v_gene: TRBV21-1; d_gene: -; CDR3nt: TGTGCCAGCGGGACTGGCTACACCTTC; CDR3aa: CASGTGYTF
abundance: few; j_gene: TRBJ2-7; v_gene: TRBV29-1; d_gene: -; CDR3nt: TGCAGCGTTGAATACGGAGGATACGAGCAGTACTTC; CDR3aa: CSVEYGGYEQYF
abundance: -; j_gene: TRBJ1-4; v_gene: TRBV5-5; d_gene: TRBD1; CDR3nt: TGTGCCAGCAGCTTCCCACAGGGGGCTGGAGAAAAACTGTTTTTT; CDR3aa: CASSFPQGAGEKLFF
abundance: few; j_gene: TRBJ1-2; v_gene: TRBV6-1; d_gene: TRBD1; CDR3nt: TGTGCCAGCAGCCGGGGACAGCACTATGGCTACACCTTC; CDR3aa: CASSRGQHYGYTF
abundance: -; j_gene: TRBJ1-1; v_gene: TRBV5-5; d_gene: -; CDR3nt: TGTGCCAGCAGCTTGGGGGCCCCCAGAAACACTGAAGCTTTCTTT; CDR3aa: CASSLGAPRNTEAFF
abundance: -; j_gene: TRBJ1-5; v_gene: TRBV11-2; d_gene: -; CDR3nt: TGTGCCAGCAGCTTAGGTCTCAGGGGAGGCAATCAGCCCCAGCATTTT; CDR3aa: CASSLGLRGGNQPQHF
abundance: few; j_gene: TRBJ2-5; v_gene: TRBV4-1; d_gene: TRBD2; CDR3nt: TGCGCCAGCAGCCAAGGGGCTAGCGGGGCGGAGACCCAGTACTTC; CDR3aa: CASSQGASGAETQYF
abundance: -; j_gene: TRBJ1-4; v_gene: TRBV2; d_gene: -; CDR3nt: TGTGCCAGCAGTGATCCGGCCGGGAGTTACAATGAAAAACTGTTTTTT; CDR3aa: CASSDPAGSYNEKLFF
abundance: few; j_gene: TRBJ2-5; v_gene: TRBV19; d_gene: -; CDR3nt: TGTGCCAGTAGTATGGGCAGCTACCAAGAGACCCAGTACTTC; CDR3aa: CASSMGSYQETQYF